The 2 T cell receptor beta chains below come from one sample, sequenced in a study of blood T cell repertoires in COVID-19. Measured with immunoSEQ multiplex PCR; TCRdb has only the in-frame clones, and not every one. The data show roughly 290,000 clones, approximately 86% seen once. Input material: peripheral blood. All receptors come from a woman aged 25 to 39 who had recovered from COVID-19.

The CDR3 reads CASSPGLAVNEQFF. CDR3 coding DNA: TGCGCCAGCAGCCCGGGACTAGCGGTCAATGAGCAGTTCTTC. This chain links TRBV10-2 with TRBJ2-1, with 11 bases fitting TRBD2. The CDR3 spans 14 residues. V was pared by 6 bases and J by 6 bases, with 4 bases of the junction left unmatched. Germline values: CDR1 WSHSY, CDR2 SAAADI.

In this sample, this clone turned up many times. The chain joins TRBV4-1 to TRBJ2-7; 7 bases align to TRBD2. The CDR3 totals 18 residues. Losses at the gene ends were 2 bases for V and 1 base for J; bases not matched to a gene: 14. The germline gives CDR1 MGHRA, CDR2 YSYEKL. DNA for the CDR3: TGCGCCAGCAGCCAATCCCTGATGAGCGGGGTTGTGTCCTACGAGCAGTACTTC. The encoded protein is CASSQSLMSGVVSYEQYF.